Detailed here is one TCR beta chain. Losses at the gene ends were 4 bases for V and 0 bases for J; bases not matched to a gene: 3. The CDR3 length is 16 residues. Germline assignment: CDR1 SGHRS and CDR2 YFSETQ. Separation from the roughly 670-subject first cohort characterized the roughly 120-subject validation cohort, to which the donors belonged. TCRdb's table, derived via immunoSEQ multiplex PCR, lists solely in-frame clones and lacks some. Among fewer than 250,000 clones listed, less than 90% were seen once. The data derive from a study of cytomegalovirus exposure and HLA in healthy donors. V is TRBV5-1 and J is TRBJ2-2, with TRBD2 identical over 10 bases. This TCR was sampled from a woman younger than 30 in good health and CMV-seronegative. The sequenced material came from PBMCs. This CDR3 is CASSLTSGSNTGELFF. DNA of the CDR3: TGCGCCAGCAGCCTGACTAGCGGGTCGAACACCGGGGAGCTGTTTTTT. Variable domain in full (rest from reference TRBV5-1 and TRBJ2-2): KAGVTQTPRYLIKTRGQQVTLSCSPISGHRSVSWYQQTPGQGLQFLFEYFSETQRNKGNFPGRFSGRQFSNSRSEMNVSTLELGDSALYLCASSLTSGSNTGELFFGEGSRLTVL.